The 10 T cell receptor beta chains below all came from one sample that was sequenced in a study of siplizumab effects on memory and regulatory T cells. The protocol was immunoSEQ multiplex PCR, while the TCRdb copy is restricted to in-frame clones and leaves out a portion. The sample lists fewer than 85,000 clones; roughly 94% were seen once. What was sequenced was CD8+ T cells sorted from blood. The receptors here all came from a human donor in good health.

The genes are TRBV6-5 and TRBJ2-1, with D uncertain. Looked up from germline, CDR1 is MNHEY and CDR2 is SVGAGI. Trimming pared 10 bases from V and 7 bases from J, leaving 11 bases between. The CDR3 runs 11 residues. The DNA of the CDR3 is TGTGCCACCGTGGCGAGAAATGAGCAGTTCTTC. Translating it yields CATVARNEQFF.

This clone appeared once. The DNA of the CDR3 is TGTGCCAGCCTTTCGTACTTTGGGGGACTCTCATCCTACGAGCAGTACTTC. Residues: CASLSYFGGLSSYEQYF. The chain employs TRBV2 and TRBJ2-7; a possible D gene is TRBD2 (6 bases). CDR3 size: 17 residues. The germline V gene encodes CDR1 SNHLY and CDR2 FYNNEI. V was shortened by 8 bases and J by 1 base, with 24 bases between the two germline ends.

This clone showed up just once. The genes are TRBV4-1 and TRBJ2-7, with D perhaps matching TRBD1 (5 bases). With 3 bases removed from V and 2 bases from J, the gap between germline ends came to 14 bases. CDR3 size: 15 residues. In germline, CDR1 is MGHRA, CDR2 YSYEKL. The CDR3 nucleotides are TGCGCCAGCAGCCACAGTTTAGGGGATACCTACGAGCAGTACTTC. Translating gives CASSHSLGDTYEQYF.

The J gene is TRBJ1-5, the V gene TRBV4-1; TRBD1 agrees at 9 bases. The CDR3 is made up of 15 amino acids. Germline trimming cut 0 bases from V and 6 bases from J; bases unmatched to any gene: 3. The germline V gene has CDR1 MGHRA and CDR2 YSYEKL. In nucleotides, the CDR3 is TGCGCCAGCAGCCAAGAGGGACAGGGTAGTCAGCCCCAGCATTTT. Translated: CASSQEGQGSQPQHF.

The rearrangement joins TRBV2 to TRBJ1-2; no reliable D call. Germline V gives CDR1 SNHLY, CDR2 FYNNEI. This CDR3 region has 15 residues. Deletions cut 2 bases from V and 3 bases from J, with 13 bases between. This chain's CDR3 is CASSERQAGYYGYTF. In DNA, the CDR3 is TGTGCCAGCAGTGAAAGGCAGGCCGGTTACTATGGCTACACCTTC. The full variable domain, its missing parts supplied by reference TRBV2 and TRBJ1-2, is EPEVTQTPSHQVTQMGQEVILRCVPISNHLYFYWYRQILGQKVEFLVSFYNNEISEKSEIFDDQFSVERPDGSNFTLKIRSTKLEDSAMYFCASSERQAGYYGYTFGSGTRLTVV.

The V call is TRBV5-5, the J call TRBJ2-1, with 8 bases lining up with TRBD2. The CDR3 consists of 14 residues. CDR1 and CDR2 (germline): SGHKS, YYEKEE (reference sequence). The ends lost 4 bases at V and 5 bases at J; junction bases unmatched: 5. The CDR3 protein is CASSLWTSNNEQFF. The CDR3 nucleotides read TGTGCCAGCAGCCTATGGACTAGCAACAATGAGCAGTTCTTC.

This sequence joins TRBV29-1 and TRBJ2-1, with D perhaps matching TRBD2 (5 bases). This CDR3 is built from 14 residues. V lost 4 bases and J lost 9, with 19 bases in between. Germline V gives CDR1 SQVTM, CDR2 ANQGSEA. CDR3 sequence: CSVGLSGRDGEQFF. CDR3 bases: TGCAGCGTTGGTTTAAGTGGCCGGGATGGTGAGCAGTTCTTC.

A single count supports this clone. The chain is built from TRBV7-6 and TRBJ2-1, with 8 bases lining up with TRBD2. CDR1 and CDR2 (germline): SGHVS, FNYEAQ. The CDR3 extends over 18 amino acids. After removal of 2 bases from V and 8 bases from J, the junction contained 17 bases not matched to a gene. CDR3: CASSLPHSREATSDEQFF. CDR3 nucleotides: TGTGCCAGCAGCTTACCCCATTCGCGGGAGGCCACGTCTGATGAGCAGTTCTTC.

The chain is built from TRBV7-9 and TRBJ1-1, with D unclear. Deletions cut 7 bases from V and 3 bases from J, with 12 bases between. The germline V gene encodes CDR1 SEHNR and CDR2 FQNEAQ (reference sequence). The CDR3 extends over 13 amino acids. CDR3 region: CASTPLLDTEAFF. CDR3 DNA: TGTGCCAGCACCCCACTTTTGGACACTGAAGCTTTCTTT. The whole variable domain, filled in from reference TRBV7-9 and TRBJ1-1, reads DTGVSQNPRHKITKRGQNVTFRCDPISEHNRLYWYRQTLGQGPEFLTYFQNEAQLEKSRLLSDRFSAERPKGSFSTLEIQRTEQGDSAMYLCASTPLLDTEAFFGQGTRLTVV.

The chain is built from TRBV29-1 and TRBJ1-4; the D is unclear. The CDR3 has 12 amino acids. Germline values: CDR1 SQVTM, CDR2 ANQGSEA. The ends were cut back, 0 bases at V and 7 bases at J, with 6 bases in the middle. The DNA for the CDR3 is TGCAGCGTTGAAGATCACGGTGAAAAACTGTTTTTT. It encodes CSVEDHGEKLFF.